The TCR beta chain under discussion was sequenced for a study of Graves' ophthalmopathy and Graves' hyperthyroidism. Study findings and constraints: For predicting ophthalmopathy progression, the model had more than 60% sensitivity and 72% to 75% specificity. A model of 13 signatures distinguished ophthalmopathy from stable hyperthyroidism at under 90% sensitivity and nearly 82% specificity.

This clonotype has ten or more counts. Its cognate antigen is unknown. Beta-chain TCR CDR3 regions were amplified from RNA transcripts. RT-PCR in the first round used HTBI primers; a second-round multiplex PCR followed. TCRdb re-derived calls from the multiplex PCR reads in MiXCR, one entry per CDR3 protein. The profile shows about 210,000 distinct CDR3 sequences, around 28% of them singletons. The V gene's germline CDR1 is ENHRY and CDR2 SYGVKD. This CDR3 is 12 amino acids long. V shed 6 bases and J shed 5 bases, with 7 bases lying between them. The chain couples TRBV10-3 to TRBJ2-2, with D unclear. The origin of this receptor is a man over 45 with Graves' ophthalmopathy. Sequencing was carried out using peripheral blood. The CDR3 region is CAIRPVTGELFF. CDR3 coding DNA: TGTGCCATCAGGCCCGTTACCGGGGAGCTGTTTTTT.